This is a list of T cell receptor beta chains from one sample in a study of blood T cells in healthy people across ages. One entry per CDR3 protein results from TCRdb running MiXCR on the 5' RACE reads. The sample consists of around 690,000 distinct CDR3 sequences, about 53% of them appearing once. Sequencing input: blood. The receptors were sampled from a man aged 55 to 70 in good health. CDR3s include the opening cysteine and the closing phenylalanine or tryptophan. Fields, in order: V gene, D gene, J gene, clone size, CDR3 protein, CDR3 DNA. A D gene is named only where the DNA matches it firmly. Part of the rows lack a size; the others show once, few, many or a class for expanded clones.

V gene: TRBV7-2; D gene: TRBD1; J gene: TRBJ2-5; clone size: NA; CDR3 protein: CASSYSPGQGWETQYF; CDR3 DNA: TGTGCCAGCAGCTACTCCCCGGGACAGGGTTGGGAGACCCAGTACTTC
V gene: TRBV29-1; D gene: TRBD1; J gene: TRBJ2-7; clone size: few; CDR3 protein: CSVGQGLYEQYF; CDR3 DNA: TGCAGCGTTGGACAGGGGCTTTACGAGCAGTACTTC
V gene: TRBV6-2/TRBV6-3; D gene: NA; J gene: TRBJ2-1; clone size: once; CDR3 protein: CASSLQGGGQFF; CDR3 DNA: TGTGCCAGCAGCTTACAGGGAGGGGGGCAGTTCTTC
V gene: TRBV7-9; D gene: NA; J gene: TRBJ2-2; clone size: NA; CDR3 protein: CASSPRVARVAGELFF; CDR3 DNA: TGTGCCAGCAGCCCCAGGGTAGCGAGGGTCGCCGGGGAGCTGTTTTTT
V gene: TRBV7-2; D gene: NA; J gene: TRBJ1-2; clone size: few; CDR3 protein: CASSLGGFNGYTF; CDR3 DNA: TGTGCCAGCAGCTTAGGGGGTTTCAATGGCTACACCTTC
V gene: TRBV7-9; D gene: TRBD2; J gene: TRBJ2-5; clone size: NA; CDR3 protein: CASSLMGGIQETQYF; CDR3 DNA: TGTGCCAGCAGCTTAATGGGGGGGATCCAAGAGACCCAGTACTTC
V gene: TRBV29-1; D gene: NA; J gene: TRBJ1-4; clone size: few; CDR3 protein: CSVVTLEKLFF; CDR3 DNA: TGCAGCGTTGTCACTTTAGAAAAACTGTTTTTT
V gene: TRBV6-1; D gene: NA; J gene: TRBJ2-5; clone size: NA; CDR3 protein: CASSTADPTAEEETQYF; CDR3 DNA: TGTGCCAGCAGCACAGCTGACCCGACAGCCGAGGAAGAGACCCAGTACTTC
V gene: TRBV20-1; D gene: NA; J gene: TRBJ1-6; clone size: NA; CDR3 protein: CSAGGSYNSPLHF; CDR3 DNA: TGCAGTGCTGGTGGGAGCTATAATTCACCCCTCCACTTT
V gene: TRBV2; D gene: NA; J gene: TRBJ2-6; clone size: NA; CDR3 protein: CASSPQGLTGANVLTF; CDR3 DNA: TGTGCCAGCAGTCCCCAGGGGTTAACTGGGGCCAACGTCCTGACTTTC
V gene: TRBV20-1; D gene: NA; J gene: TRBJ1-5; clone size: NA; CDR3 protein: CSARGAPGQPQHF; CDR3 DNA: TGCAGTGCTAGAGGGGCGCCCGGTCAGCCCCAGCATTTT
V gene: TRBV6-1; D gene: NA; J gene: TRBJ2-3; clone size: NA; CDR3 protein: CASSEGASSTDTQYF; CDR3 DNA: TGTGCCAGCAGTGAGGGAGCGAGTAGCACAGATACGCAGTATTTT
V gene: TRBV6-6; D gene: TRBD1; J gene: TRBJ2-1; clone size: few; CDR3 protein: CASSYPGQGVDEQFF; CDR3 DNA: TGTGCCAGCAGTTACCCGGGACAGGGGGTGGATGAGCAGTTCTTC
V gene: TRBV4-2; D gene: NA; J gene: TRBJ1-4; clone size: few; CDR3 protein: CASSQDRGTISEKLFF; CDR3 DNA: TGTGCCAGCAGCCAAGATCGAGGGACGATCAGTGAAAAACTGTTTTTT
V gene: TRBV24-1; D gene: TRBD2; J gene: TRBJ2-3; clone size: NA; CDR3 protein: CATSDETSTNTQYF; CDR3 DNA: TGTGCCACCAGTGATGAGACTAGCACAAATACGCAGTATTTT
V gene: TRBV5-1; D gene: NA; J gene: TRBJ2-3; clone size: NA; CDR3 protein: CASSLGRAHSTDTQYF; CDR3 DNA: TGCGCCAGCAGCTTGGGTCGGGCGCATAGCACAGATACGCAGTATTTT
V gene: TRBV11-2; D gene: TRBD1; J gene: TRBJ1-1; clone size: NA; CDR3 protein: CASSSSTGDRTEAFF; CDR3 DNA: TGTGCCAGCAGCTCATCGACAGGGGATCGGACTGAAGCTTTCTTT
V gene: TRBV21-1; D gene: NA; J gene: TRBJ1-1; clone size: NA; CDR3 protein: CASSKQLGGNTEAFF; CDR3 DNA: TGTGCCAGCAGCAAACAACTCGGGGGGAACACTGAAGCTTTCTTT
V gene: TRBV20-1; D gene: NA; J gene: TRBJ2-3; clone size: once; CDR3 protein: CSAPIEGTDTQYF; CDR3 DNA: TGCAGTGCCCCCATCGAGGGGACAGATACGCAGTATTTT
V gene: TRBV25-1; D gene: NA; J gene: TRBJ1-6; clone size: NA; CDR3 protein: CASSDRGVPLHF; CDR3 DNA: TGTGCCAGCAGTGATCGGGGAGTACCCCTCCACTTT
V gene: TRBV12-3/TRBV12-4; D gene: TRBD1; J gene: TRBJ2-1; clone size: NA; CDR3 protein: CASRPSAGQGYNEQFF; CDR3 DNA: TGTGCCAGCAGGCCATCCGCGGGACAGGGTTATAATGAGCAGTTCTTC
V gene: TRBV12-3/TRBV12-4; D gene: TRBD1; J gene: TRBJ1-6; clone size: few; CDR3 protein: CASSLGTGGNSPLHF; CDR3 DNA: TGTGCCAGCAGTTTAGGGACAGGGGGGAATTCACCCCTCCACTTT
V gene: TRBV20-1; D gene: NA; J gene: TRBJ2-1; clone size: NA; CDR3 protein: CSARRGASGTQFF; CDR3 DNA: TGCAGTGCTAGAAGGGGAGCTTCAGGGACCCAGTTCTTC
V gene: TRBV20-1; D gene: NA; J gene: TRBJ2-5; clone size: NA; CDR3 protein: CSAPTPGMETQYF; CDR3 DNA: TGCAGTGCCCCGACTCCAGGGATGGAGACCCAGTACTTC
V gene: TRBV20-1; D gene: NA; J gene: TRBJ1-4; clone size: NA; CDR3 protein: CSARTGPLNEKLFF; CDR3 DNA: TGCAGTGCTCGGACGGGACCGCTTAATGAAAAACTGTTTTTT
V gene: TRBV24-1; D gene: NA; J gene: TRBJ2-5; clone size: few; CDR3 protein: CATSDLGAVETQYF; CDR3 DNA: TGTGCCACCAGTGATTTGGGGGCAGTAGAGACCCAGTACTTC
V gene: TRBV7-2; D gene: TRBD1; J gene: TRBJ1-5; clone size: NA; CDR3 protein: CASSRGQGEQPQHF; CDR3 DNA: TGTGCCAGCAGCCGGGGACAGGGCGAACAGCCCCAGCATTTT
V gene: TRBV24-1; D gene: NA; J gene: TRBJ1-2; clone size: many; CDR3 protein: CATSDFADGYTF; CDR3 DNA: TGTGCCACCAGTGATTTCGCAGATGGCTACACCTTC
V gene: TRBV27; D gene: TRBD2; J gene: TRBJ2-7; clone size: few; CDR3 protein: CASTELAGREQYF; CDR3 DNA: TGTGCCAGCACCGAACTAGCGGGGCGTGAGCAGTACTTC
V gene: TRBV27; D gene: TRBD2; J gene: TRBJ2-5; clone size: few; CDR3 protein: CASSLGSGGAQYF; CDR3 DNA: TGTGCCAGCAGTTTAGGTAGCGGGGGGGCCCAGTACTTC
V gene: TRBV15; D gene: NA; J gene: TRBJ2-1; clone size: NA; CDR3 protein: CATAPEPYNEQFF; CDR3 DNA: TGTGCCACCGCTCCAGAACCCTACAATGAGCAGTTCTTC
V gene: TRBV18; D gene: TRBD2; J gene: TRBJ2-5; clone size: once; CDR3 protein: CASSPSGGTQETQYF; CDR3 DNA: TGTGCCAGCTCACCTAGCGGGGGGACCCAAGAGACCCAGTACTTC
V gene: TRBV10-3; D gene: TRBD1; J gene: TRBJ2-6; clone size: NA; CDR3 protein: CAITPRQTGDASGANVLTF; CDR3 DNA: TGTGCCATCACTCCAAGGCAAACAGGGGACGCCTCTGGGGCCAACGTCCTGACTTTC
V gene: TRBV18; D gene: NA; J gene: TRBJ2-1; clone size: NA; CDR3 protein: CASSPRASGGIDEQFF; CDR3 DNA: TGTGCCAGCTCACCACGCGCAAGTGGGGGGATCGATGAGCAGTTCTTC
V gene: TRBV12-3/TRBV12-4; D gene: NA; J gene: TRBJ2-5; clone size: NA; CDR3 protein: CASRAARVQETQYF; CDR3 DNA: TGTGCCAGCAGAGCGGCCAGGGTTCAAGAGACCCAGTACTTC
V gene: TRBV4-1; D gene: NA; J gene: TRBJ2-7; clone size: few; CDR3 protein: CASSQEGGYEQYF; CDR3 DNA: TGCGCCAGCAGCCAAGAGGGCGGGTACGAGCAGTACTTC
V gene: TRBV4-2; D gene: NA; J gene: TRBJ2-1; clone size: NA; CDR3 protein: CASSHPQGRGPLNEQFF; CDR3 DNA: TGTGCCAGCAGCCACCCTCAGGGTCGGGGGCCCCTGAATGAGCAGTTCTTC
V gene: TRBV2; D gene: NA; J gene: TRBJ2-5; clone size: NA; CDR3 protein: CASSESLAQETQYF; CDR3 DNA: TGTGCCAGCAGTGAGTCGTTGGCCCAAGAGACCCAGTACTTC
V gene: TRBV29-1; D gene: NA; J gene: TRBJ1-4; clone size: few; CDR3 protein: CSAVGVGEKLFF; CDR3 DNA: TGCAGTGCTGTGGGAGTCGGGGAAAAACTGTTTTTT
V gene: TRBV6-5; D gene: TRBD2; J gene: TRBJ2-4; clone size: few; CDR3 protein: CASSKLAGGNKNIQYF; CDR3 DNA: TGTGCCAGCAGCAAACTAGCGGGGGGAAACAAAAACATTCAGTACTTC
V gene: TRBV11-2; D gene: NA; J gene: TRBJ2-6; clone size: NA; CDR3 protein: CAGSLEGHGANVLTF; CDR3 DNA: TGTGCCGGCAGCTTGGAGGGGCACGGGGCCAACGTCCTGACTTTC
V gene: TRBV2; D gene: TRBD2; J gene: TRBJ2-1; clone size: NA; CDR3 protein: CASRRLGGGAYNEQFF; CDR3 DNA: TGTGCCAGCCGACGTTTGGGCGGGGGGGCCTACAATGAGCAGTTCTTC
V gene: TRBV28; D gene: NA; J gene: TRBJ2-1; clone size: NA; CDR3 protein: CASSLPRGLDYNEQFF; CDR3 DNA: TGTGCCAGCAGTCTCCCACGGGGATTAGACTACAATGAGCAGTTCTTC